This T cell receptor (beta chain) originates from a study of shared clonotypes between healthy human individuals. The study's findings and limits: Having only a few donors restricted how much genetic and exposure-history diversity was captured.

Concerning this clone itself: Its cognate antigen is unknown.

The data were produced by immunoSEQ multiplex PCR, yet TCRdb's version contains in-frame clones alone and is incomplete. The sample yields around 1.1 million clones, roughly 77% seen once. Adult donors, all healthy and HIV-negative, had no recent acute infections or vaccinations. The CDR3 covers 15 residues. Germline values: CDR1 SGHVS, CDR2 FQNEAQ. V was clipped by 5 bases and J by 4 bases; unmatched bases: 5. This TCR derives from a young man in good health. Some clones in this sample may be carry-over from other donors' samples. J is TRBJ2-3 and V is TRBV7-8; 11 bases align to TRBD2. Specimen: memory CD4+ T cells from PBMCs. Subset indicated: CD45RA-negative fraction. The CDR3 DNA is TGTGCCAGCAGCCTACTAGCGGGAGTTTCAGATACGCAGTATTTT. This translates into CASSLLAGVSDTQYF.